The 8 T cell receptor beta chains in this list originate from one sample, sequenced in a study of graft-versus-host responses after intestinal transplantation. No antigen is known for these receptors. Produced via immunoSEQ multiplex PCR; TCRdb's table is partial and in-frame only. The table shows about 93,000 clones, with over 80% occurring only once. Sequences were derived from unstimulated CD8+ T cells sorted from spleen or lymph node cells, sampled before intestinal transplant. These receptors were taken from a human donor who received an intestinal transplant.

The chain carries TRBV27 and TRBJ2-3, with 8 bases identical to TRBD2. In germline, CDR1 is MNHEY, CDR2 SMNVEV (reference sequence). Losses at the gene ends were 6 bases for V and 5 bases for J; bases not matched to a gene: 13. The CDR3 runs to 16 residues. CDR3 DNA sequence: TGTGCCAGCAGACCAATTGTCGGGGGGGGGCGAGATACGCAGTATTTT. Amino acids: CASRPIVGGGRDTQYF.

The chain couples TRBV10-3 to TRBJ1-2, with D perhaps matching TRBD1 (5 bases). Germline V gene sequence: CDR1 ENHRY, CDR2 SYGVKD. The CDR3 is 14 amino acids. The V end was cut by 4 bases, the J end by 4 bases, with 13 bases between. In DNA, the CDR3 is TGTGCCATCAGTGTAGGGCAGCAGGGCTATGGCTACACCTTC. Encoded protein: CAISVGQQGYGYTF.

The chain links TRBV4-1 to TRBJ2-7, with D perhaps matching TRBD1 (5 bases). The CDR3 is 13 residues long. Trimming removed 4 bases at V and 4 bases at J, with 11 bases between. CDR1 and CDR2 (germline): MGHRA, YSYEKL. The CDR3, as DNA: TGCGCCAGCAGCCTCTCGACAGAGTACGAGCAGTACTTC. It codes for CASSLSTEYEQYF.

The genes are TRBV5-6 and TRBJ1-2, with D possibly TRBD1 on 6 matching bases. The CDR3 runs 15 residues. Germline lookup yields CDR1 SGHDT and CDR2 YYEEEE. The germline V and J ends were trimmed by 4 bases and 4 bases, with 17 bases remaining between them. CDR3 DNA: TGTGCCAGCAGCGCTACAGGGTGGGGGCTCTATGGCTACACCTTC. As protein: CASSATGWGLYGYTF.

In this sample, this clone turned up a few times. This rearrangement joins TRBV25-1 to TRBJ1-5; TRBD1 matches 8 bases. Germline assignment: CDR1 MGHDK and CDR2 SYGVNS. CDR3 length: 14 residues. V lost 4 bases to trimming and J lost 4 bases; unmatched junction nucleotides: 3. CDR3 coding DNA: TGTGCCAGCAGTGGACAGGGGTGGAATCAGCCCCAGCATTTT. The encoded protein is CASSGQGWNQPQHF.

V is TRBV19 and J is TRBJ1-1; D unclear. The V gene lost 3 bases and the J gene lost 3 bases, with 8 bases spanning the gap. Germline CDR1 and CDR2: LNHDA and SQIVND (reference sequence). The CDR3 consists of 13 residues. In DNA, the CDR3 is TGTGCCAGTAGTATGCCGGGGTACACTGAAGCTTTCTTT. Amino acid sequence: CASSMPGYTEAFF.

The chain links TRBV30 to TRBJ2-5; 8 bases are shared with TRBD2. The DNA end is more similar to TRBJ2-7, so the J call may be wrong. Germline loops: CDR1 GTSNPN, CDR2 SVGIG (reference sequence). The CDR3 is 11 amino acids. This chain's CDR3 is CAWTSGYEQYF. The CDR3 nucleotides read TGTGCCTGGACTAGCGGGTACGAGCAGTACTTC.

The chain combines TRBV7-9 with TRBJ2-7; 13 nucleotides agree with TRBD2. The germline V gene encodes CDR1 SEHNR and CDR2 FQNEAQ (reference sequence). Trimming at V came to 3 bases and at J to 5 bases, leaving 7 bases not matched to a gene. The CDR3 totals 16 residues. CDR3 sequence (DNA): TGTGCCAGCAGCTTTCGGACTAGCGGGAGTGTCAACGAGCAGTACTTC. Its translation is CASSFRTSGSVNEQYF.